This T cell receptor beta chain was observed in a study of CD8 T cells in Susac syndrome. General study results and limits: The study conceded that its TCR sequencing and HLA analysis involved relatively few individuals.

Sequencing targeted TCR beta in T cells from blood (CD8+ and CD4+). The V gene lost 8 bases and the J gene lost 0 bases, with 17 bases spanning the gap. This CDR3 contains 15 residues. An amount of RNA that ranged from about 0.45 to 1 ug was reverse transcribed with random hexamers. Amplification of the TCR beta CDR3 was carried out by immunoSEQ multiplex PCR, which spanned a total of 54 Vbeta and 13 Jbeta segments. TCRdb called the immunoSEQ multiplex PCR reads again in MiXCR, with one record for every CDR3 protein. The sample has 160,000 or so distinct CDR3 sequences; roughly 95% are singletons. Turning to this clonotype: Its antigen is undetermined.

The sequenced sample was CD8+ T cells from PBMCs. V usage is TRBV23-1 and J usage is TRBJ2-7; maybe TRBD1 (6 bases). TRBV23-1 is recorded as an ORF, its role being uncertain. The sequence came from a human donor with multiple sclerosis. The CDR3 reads CASPRGTPSSYEQYF. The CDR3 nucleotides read TGCGCCAGCCCCCGAGGGACACCGAGCTCCTACGAGCAGTACTTC.